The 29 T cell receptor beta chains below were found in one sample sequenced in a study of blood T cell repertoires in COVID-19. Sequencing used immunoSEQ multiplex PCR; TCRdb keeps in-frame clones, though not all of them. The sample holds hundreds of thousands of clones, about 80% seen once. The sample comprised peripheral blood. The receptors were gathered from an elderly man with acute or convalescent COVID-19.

The chain's CDR3 is CASSPPSGGIMNTEAFF. The CDR3 DNA follows: TGCGCCAGCAGCCCCCCGTCAGGGGGAATCATGAACACTGAAGCTTTCTTT. This chain joins TRBV5-1 and TRBJ1-1; 7 bases fit TRBD1. The CDR3 has 17 amino acids. From germline, CDR1 is SGHRS and CDR2 YFSETQ. V dropped 4 bases and J dropped 0; count of bases not matched to a gene: 12.

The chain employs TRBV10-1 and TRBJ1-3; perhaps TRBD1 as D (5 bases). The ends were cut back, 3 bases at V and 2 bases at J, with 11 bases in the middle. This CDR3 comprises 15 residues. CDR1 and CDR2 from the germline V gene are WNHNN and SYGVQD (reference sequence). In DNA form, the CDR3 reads TGCGCCAGCAGTGATGGCGGGGGAACTGGAAACACCATATATTTT. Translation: CASSDGGGTGNTIYF.

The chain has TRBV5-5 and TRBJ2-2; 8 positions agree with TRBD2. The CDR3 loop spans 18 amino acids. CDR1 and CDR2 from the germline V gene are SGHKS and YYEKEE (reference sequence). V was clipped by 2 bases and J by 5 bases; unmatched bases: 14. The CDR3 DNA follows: TGTGCCAGCAGCTTTCTAGTTAAGGGACTAGGTACAACCGGGGAGCTGTTTTTT. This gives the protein CASSFLVKGLGTTGELFF.

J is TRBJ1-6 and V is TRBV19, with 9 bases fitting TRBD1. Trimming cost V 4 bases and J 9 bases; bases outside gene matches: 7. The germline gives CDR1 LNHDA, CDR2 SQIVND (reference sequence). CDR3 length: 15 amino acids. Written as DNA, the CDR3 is TGTGCCAGTAGTAACCCCGGGACAGGGAGTTCACCCCTCCACTTT. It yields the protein CASSNPGTGSSPLHF.

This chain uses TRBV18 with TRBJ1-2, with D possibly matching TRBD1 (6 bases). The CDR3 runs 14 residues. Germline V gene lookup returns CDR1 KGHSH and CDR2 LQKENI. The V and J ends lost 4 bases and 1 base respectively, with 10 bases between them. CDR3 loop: CASSHNRDNYGYTF. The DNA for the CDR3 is TGTGCCAGCTCACATAACAGGGATAACTATGGCTACACCTTC.

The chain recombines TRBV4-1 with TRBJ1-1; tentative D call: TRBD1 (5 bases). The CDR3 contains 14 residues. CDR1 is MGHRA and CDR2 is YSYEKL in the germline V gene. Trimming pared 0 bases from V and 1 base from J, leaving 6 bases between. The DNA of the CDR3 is TGCGCCAGCAGCCAAGAGGGGGGGAACACTGAAGCTTTCTTT. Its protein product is CASSQEGGNTEAFF.

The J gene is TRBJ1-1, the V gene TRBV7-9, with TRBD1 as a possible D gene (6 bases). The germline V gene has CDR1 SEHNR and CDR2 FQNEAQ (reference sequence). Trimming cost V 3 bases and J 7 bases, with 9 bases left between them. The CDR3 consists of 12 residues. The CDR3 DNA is TGTGCCAGCAGCTTCGGACAGATTGAAGCTTTCTTT. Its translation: CASSFGQIEAFF.

In nucleotides, the CDR3 is TGCGCCAGCAGCTTGTCGGGGGGAACCTACAATGAGCAGTTCTTC. Its protein is CASSLSGGTYNEQFF. The rearrangement uses TRBV5-1 and TRBJ2-1, with 7 positions matching TRBD2. This CDR3 has 15 amino acids. V was pared by 1 base and J by 2 bases, with 3 bases of the junction left unmatched. Germline CDR1 SGHRS, CDR2 YFSETQ.

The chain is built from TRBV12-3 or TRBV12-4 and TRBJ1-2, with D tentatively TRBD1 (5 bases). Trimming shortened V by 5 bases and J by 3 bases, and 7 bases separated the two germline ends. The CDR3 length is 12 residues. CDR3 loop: CASSQTDYGYTF. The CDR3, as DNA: TGTGCCAGCAGTCAGACAGACTATGGCTACACCTTC.

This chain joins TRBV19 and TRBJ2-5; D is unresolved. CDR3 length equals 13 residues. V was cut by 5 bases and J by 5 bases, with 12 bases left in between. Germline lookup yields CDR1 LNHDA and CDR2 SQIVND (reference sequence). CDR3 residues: CASSGGGVETQYF. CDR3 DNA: TGTGCCAGTAGTGGCGGTGGTGTGGAGACCCAGTACTTC.

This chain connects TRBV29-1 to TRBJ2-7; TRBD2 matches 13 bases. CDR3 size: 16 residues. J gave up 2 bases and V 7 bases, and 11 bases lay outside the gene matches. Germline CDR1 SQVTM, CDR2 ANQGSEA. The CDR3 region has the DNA TGCAGCGCCGAGCGGACTAGCGGGAGATTCACCTACGAGCAGTACTTC. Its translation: CSAERTSGRFTYEQYF.

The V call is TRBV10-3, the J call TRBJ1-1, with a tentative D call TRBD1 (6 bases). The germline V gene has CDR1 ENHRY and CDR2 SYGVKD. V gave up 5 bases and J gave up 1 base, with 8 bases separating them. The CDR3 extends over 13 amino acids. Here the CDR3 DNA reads TGTGCCATCAGTCAACAGGGGAACACTGAAGCTTTCTTT. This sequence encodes CAISQQGNTEAFF.

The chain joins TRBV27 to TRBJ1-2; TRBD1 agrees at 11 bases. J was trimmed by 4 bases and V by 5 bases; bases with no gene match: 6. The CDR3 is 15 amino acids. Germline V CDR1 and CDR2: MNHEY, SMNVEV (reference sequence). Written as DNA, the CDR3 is TGTGCCAGCAGTCAAGGGACAGGGGGGAGCTATGGCTACACCTTC. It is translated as CASSQGTGGSYGYTF.

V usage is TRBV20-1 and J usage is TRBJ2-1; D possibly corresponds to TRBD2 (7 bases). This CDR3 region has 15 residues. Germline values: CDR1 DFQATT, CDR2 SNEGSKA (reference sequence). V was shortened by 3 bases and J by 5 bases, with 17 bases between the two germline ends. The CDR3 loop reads CSASEGGDWHNEQFF. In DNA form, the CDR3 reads TGCAGTGCTAGTGAGGGGGGGGACTGGCACAATGAGCAGTTCTTC.

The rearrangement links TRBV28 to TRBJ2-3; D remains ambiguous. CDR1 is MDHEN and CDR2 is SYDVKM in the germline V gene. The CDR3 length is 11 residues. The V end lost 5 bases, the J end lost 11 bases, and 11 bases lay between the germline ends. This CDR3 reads CASSVVSRQYF. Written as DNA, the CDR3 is TGTGCCAGCAGTGTGGTCTCGAGGCAGTATTTT.

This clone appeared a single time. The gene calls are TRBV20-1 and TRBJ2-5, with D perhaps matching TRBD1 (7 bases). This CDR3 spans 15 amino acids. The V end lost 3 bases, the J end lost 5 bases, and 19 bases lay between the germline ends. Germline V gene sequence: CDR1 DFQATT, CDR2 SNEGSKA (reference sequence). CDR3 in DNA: TGCAGTGCTAGTGACCCACAGGGGAGGTTGGAGACCCAGTACTTC. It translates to CSASDPQGRLETQYF.

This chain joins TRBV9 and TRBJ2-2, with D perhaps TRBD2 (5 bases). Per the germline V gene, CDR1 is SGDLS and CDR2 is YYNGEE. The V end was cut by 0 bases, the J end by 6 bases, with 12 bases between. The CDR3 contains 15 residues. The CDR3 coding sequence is TGTGCCAGCAGCGTAGCGGCTAGTAGCGCCGGGGAGCTGTTTTTT. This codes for CASSVAASSAGELFF.

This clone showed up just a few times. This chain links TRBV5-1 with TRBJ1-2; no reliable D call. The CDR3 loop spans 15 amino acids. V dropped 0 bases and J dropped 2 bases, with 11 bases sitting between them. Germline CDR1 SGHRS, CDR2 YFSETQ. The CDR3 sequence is CASSLGQEWNYGYTF. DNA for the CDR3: TGCGCCAGCAGCTTGGGCCAGGAATGGAACTATGGCTACACCTTC.

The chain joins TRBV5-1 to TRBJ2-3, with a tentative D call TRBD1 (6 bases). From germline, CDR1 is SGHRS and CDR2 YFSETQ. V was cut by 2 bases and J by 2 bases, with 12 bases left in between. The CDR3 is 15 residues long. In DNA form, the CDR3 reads TGCGCCAGCAGCTTCGGCAGGGGAATCACAGATACGCAGTATTTT. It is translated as CASSFGRGITDTQYF.

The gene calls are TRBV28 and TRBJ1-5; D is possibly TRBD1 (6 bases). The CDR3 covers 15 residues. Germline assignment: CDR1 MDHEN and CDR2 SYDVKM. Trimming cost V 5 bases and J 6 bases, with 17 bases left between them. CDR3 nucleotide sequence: TGTGCCAGCAGTACAGGGCCAGGTAGGGCTCAGCCCCAGCATTTT. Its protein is CASSTGPGRAQPQHF.

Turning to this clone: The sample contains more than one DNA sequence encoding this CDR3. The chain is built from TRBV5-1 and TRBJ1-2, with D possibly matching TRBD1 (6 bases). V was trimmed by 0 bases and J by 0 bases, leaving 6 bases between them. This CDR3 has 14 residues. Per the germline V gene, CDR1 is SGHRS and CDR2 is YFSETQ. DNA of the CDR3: TGCGCCAGCAGCTTGGACAGGGCTAACTATGGCTACACCTTC. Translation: CASSLDRANYGYTF.

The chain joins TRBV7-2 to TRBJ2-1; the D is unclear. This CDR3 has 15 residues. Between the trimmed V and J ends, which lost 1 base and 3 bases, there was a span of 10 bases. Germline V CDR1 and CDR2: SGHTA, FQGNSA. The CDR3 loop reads CASSLVTTYYNEQFF. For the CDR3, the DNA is TGTGCCAGCAGCTTAGTTACCACCTACTACAATGAGCAGTTCTTC.

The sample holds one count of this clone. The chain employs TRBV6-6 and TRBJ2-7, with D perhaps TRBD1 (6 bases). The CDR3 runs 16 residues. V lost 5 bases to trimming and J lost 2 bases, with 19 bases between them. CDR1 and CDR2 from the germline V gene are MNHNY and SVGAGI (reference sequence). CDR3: CASSPYRGQLTYEQYF. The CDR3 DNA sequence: TGTGCCAGCAGTCCTTATAGGGGACAACTCACCTACGAGCAGTACTTC.

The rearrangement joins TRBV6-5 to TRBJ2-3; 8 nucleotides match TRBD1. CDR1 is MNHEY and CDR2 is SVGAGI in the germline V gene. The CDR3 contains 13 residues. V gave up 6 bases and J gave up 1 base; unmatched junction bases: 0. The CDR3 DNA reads TGTGCCAGCAGCAGGGGGCGCACAGATACGCAGTATTTT. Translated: CASSRGRTDTQYF.

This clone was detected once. The CDR3 reads CASSQGPAGRYNEQFF. The CDR3 DNA reads as TGCGCCAGCAGCCAAGGGCCAGCGGGTAGGTACAATGAGCAGTTCTTC. The chain couples TRBV4-1 to TRBJ2-1; a weak D match, TRBD2 (6 bases). The germline CDR1 and CDR2 sequences are MGHRA and YSYEKL. The V gene lost 1 base and the J gene lost 4 bases, with 14 bases spanning the gap. This CDR3 spans 16 amino acids.

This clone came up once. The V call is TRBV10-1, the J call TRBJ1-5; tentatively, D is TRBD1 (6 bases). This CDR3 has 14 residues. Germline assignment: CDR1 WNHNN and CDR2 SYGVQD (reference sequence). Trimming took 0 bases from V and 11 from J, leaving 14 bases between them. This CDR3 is CASSESTSPGAQHF. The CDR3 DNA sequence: TGCGCCAGCAGTGAGTCGACATCCCCAGGGGCCCAGCATTTT.

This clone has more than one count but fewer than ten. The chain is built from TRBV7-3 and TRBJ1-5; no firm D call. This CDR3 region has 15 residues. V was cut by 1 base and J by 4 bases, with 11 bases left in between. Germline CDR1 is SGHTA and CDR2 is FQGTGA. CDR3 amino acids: CASSLMAGLNQPQHF. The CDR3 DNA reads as TGTGCCAGCAGCTTAATGGCAGGCCTGAATCAGCCCCAGCATTTT.

The CDR3 reads CASSLRTGEAFF. Written as DNA, the CDR3 is TGTGCCAGCAGTTTAAGGACAGGGGAAGCTTTCTTT. The V call is TRBV27, the J call TRBJ1-1, with TRBD1 matching 8 bases. CDR3 length: 12 residues. CDR1 is MNHEY, CDR2 SMNVEV, per germline (reference sequence). With 2 bases clipped from V and 8 bases from J, the junction kept 1 base outside the gene matches.

CDR3 in DNA: TGTGCCAGCAGCTTGGCGGAGGGGAATGAGCAGTTCTTC. Translating it yields CASSLAEGNEQFF. The chain links TRBV7-9 to TRBJ2-1; D is perhaps TRBD2 (6 bases). The CDR3 is 13 residues long. V was clipped by 3 bases and J by 7 bases, with 10 bases between them. In germline, CDR1 is SEHNR, CDR2 FQNEAQ (reference sequence). Full variable domain (remainder filled in from reference TRBV7-9 and TRBJ2-1): DTGVSQNPRHKITKRGQNVTFRCDPISEHNRLYWYRQTLGQGPEFLTYFQNEAQLEKSRLLSDRFSAERPKGSFSTLEIQRTEQGDSAMYLCASSLAEGNEQFFGPGTRLTVL.